The 25 T cell receptor beta chains in this list originate from one sample, sequenced in a study of T cell responses to AZD1222 COVID-19 vaccine. Using immunoSEQ multiplex PCR, the repertoire was profiled, and TCRdb retains in-frame clones only, with some absent. The sample comprises 90,000 to 120,000 clones, 87% of which are singletons, and around 4.5% rests with the top ten. Sequences were derived from peripheral blood, sampled on day 0 of AZD1222 vaccination. These receptors were collected from an adult in good health.

The chain carries TRBV10-1 and TRBJ1-4; D perhaps matches TRBD1 (6 bases). Germline CDR1 is WNHNN and CDR2 is SYGVQD (reference sequence). This CDR3 comprises 16 residues. The ends were cut back, 0 bases at V and 3 bases at J, with 11 bases in the middle. In DNA form, the CDR3 reads TGCGCCAGCAGTGAGTCGGGGTGGGGGCCTAATGAAAAACTGTTTTTT. This sequence encodes CASSESGWGPNEKLFF.

The chain couples TRBV7-6 to TRBJ1-1; perhaps TRBD1 as D (6 bases). Trimming took off 5 bases at V and 0 bases at J, with 13 bases between the two ends. The V gene's germline CDR1 is SGHVS and CDR2 FNYEAQ. The CDR3 loop spans 15 amino acids. The CDR3 is CASSPRGGVNTEAFF. The CDR3 nucleotides read TGTGCCAGCAGCCCTAGGGGGGGGGTGAACACTGAAGCTTTCTTT.

The chain is built from TRBV28 and TRBJ1-1; 7 nucleotides match TRBD1. The trim removed 5 bases at V and 1 base at J, leaving 7 bases unmatched. There are 15 residues in the CDR3. Looked up from germline, CDR1 is MDHEN and CDR2 is SYDVKM. CDR3 coding DNA: TGTGCCAGCAGTCCGTCGGACAGGCCGAACACTGAAGCTTTCTTT. This gives the protein CASSPSDRPNTEAFF.

The chain couples TRBV25-1 to TRBJ1-5; 9 bases fit TRBD1. Germline lookup yields CDR1 MGHDK and CDR2 SYGVNS. The CDR3 runs 14 residues. V gave up 6 bases and J gave up 4 bases; unmatched junction bases: 4. In DNA form, the CDR3 reads TGTGCCAGCAGGGGACAGGGATTGAATCAGCCCCAGCATTTT. This codes for CASRGQGLNQPQHF.

This sequence joins TRBV10-3 and TRBJ1-2; 7 positions agree with TRBD1. V was clipped by 3 bases and J by 4 bases; unmatched bases: 8. The CDR3 consists of 15 residues. Germline V gene sequence: CDR1 ENHRY, CDR2 SYGVKD. In DNA form, the CDR3 reads TGTGCCATCAGTGAAGGGACAGAGATTTCCTATGGCTACACCTTC. Amino acids: CAISEGTEISYGYTF.

The chain uses TRBV10-3 and TRBJ2-2; 9 bases align to TRBD1. V gave up 2 bases and J gave up 5 bases; unmatched junction bases: 3. Germline V gives CDR1 ENHRY, CDR2 SYGVKD. This CDR3 is built from 15 residues. The CDR3 DNA reads TGTGCCATCAGTGAGCAAGGACAGGGGACCGGGGAGCTGTTTTTT. Encoded protein: CAISEQGQGTGELFF.

This sequence joins TRBV7-9 and TRBJ2-1; 8 bases are shared with TRBD2. The CDR3 consists of 13 residues. V gave up 5 bases and J gave up 12 bases; unmatched junction bases: 9. Germline V lookup: CDR1 SEHNR, CDR2 FQNEAQ (reference sequence). Here the CDR3 reads CASSKAPREGQFF. The CDR3 nucleotides read TGTGCCAGCAGCAAAGCCCCACGGGAGGGGCAGTTCTTC.

The J gene is TRBJ2-3, the V gene TRBV7-9; 7 nucleotides agree with TRBD2. This CDR3 is built from 16 residues. Germline lookup yields CDR1 SEHNR and CDR2 FQNEAQ (reference sequence). V lost 5 bases, J lost 0 bases, and 8 bases stayed unmatched. CDR3 loop: CASSSTSEGSTDTQYF. CDR3 bases: TGTGCCAGCAGCAGCACTAGCGAGGGAAGCACAGATACGCAGTATTTT.

CDR3 in amino acids: CATSDFGQGFTGELFF. In DNA, the CDR3 is TGTGCCACCAGTGATTTCGGACAGGGGTTCACCGGGGAGCTGTTTTTT. The chain recombines TRBV24-1 with TRBJ2-2, with 9 bases aligning to TRBD1. Germline CDR1 is KGHDR and CDR2 is SFDVKD. V shed 1 base and J 4 bases; nucleotides not matched to a gene: 3. CDR3 size: 16 residues.

The J gene is TRBJ1-2, the V gene TRBV19; TRBD1 agrees at 10 bases. CDR1 and CDR2 from the germline V gene are LNHDA and SQIVND (reference sequence). The CDR3 consists of 14 residues. The junction had 2 bases not matched to a gene; V was cut back by 5 bases and J by 2 bases. The chain's CDR3 is CASSPGQGNYGYTF. The CDR3, as DNA: TGTGCCAGTAGTCCGGGACAGGGGAACTATGGCTACACCTTC.

The rearrangement uses TRBV3-1 (or the pseudogene TRBV3-2) and TRBJ1-1; maybe TRBD1 (6 bases). Germline V gene data show CDR1 as LGHDT and CDR2 as YNNKEL (reference sequence). The ends were cut back, 4 bases at V and 0 bases at J, with 15 bases in the middle. This CDR3 contains 16 residues. The CDR3 here is CASSPIGGPMNTEAFF. CDR3 DNA: TGTGCCAGCAGCCCCATCGGGGGCCCGATGAACACTGAAGCTTTCTTT.

The genes are TRBV27 and TRBJ2-7; weak D call: TRBD2 (7 bases). Between the trimmed V and J ends, which lost 6 bases and 3 bases, there was a span of 15 bases. Germline V gene data show CDR1 as MNHEY and CDR2 as SMNVEV (reference sequence). There are 14 residues in the CDR3. CDR3 sequence (DNA): TGTGCCAGCAGACGTTTCGGGGGGCTCTACGAGCAGTACTTC. It specifies CASRRFGGLYEQYF.

This chain links TRBV27 with TRBJ1-3; D gene uncertain. The length of the CDR3 is 12 residues. CDR1 is MNHEY and CDR2 is SMNVEV in the germline V gene (reference sequence). V dropped 6 bases and J dropped 3 bases, with 6 bases sitting between them. CDR3 region: CASSPGGNTIYF. For the CDR3, the DNA is TGTGCCAGCAGCCCTGGTGGAAACACCATATATTTT.

This rearrangement joins TRBV18 to TRBJ1-2, with D unclear. This CDR3 region has 11 residues. Germline values: CDR1 KGHSH, CDR2 LQKENI. The V and J ends lost 3 bases and 5 bases respectively, with 4 bases between them. CDR3 protein: CASSPTYGYTF. CDR3 nucleotides: TGTGCCAGCTCACCGACATATGGCTACACCTTC.

The chain uses TRBV5-4 and TRBJ2-7; no reliable D call. V dropped 3 bases and J dropped 2 bases, with 12 bases sitting between them. The CDR3 totals 14 residues. The germline gives CDR1 SGHNT, CDR2 YYREEE (reference sequence). CDR3 coding DNA: TGTGCCAGCAGCTCCAGTGGGGTAGCCTACGAGCAGTACTTC. It translates to CASSSSGVAYEQYF.

The rearrangement joins TRBV9 to TRBJ1-4; D might be TRBD1 (5 bases). Between the trimmed V and J ends, which lost 4 bases and 0 bases, there was a span of 10 bases. The CDR3 totals 15 residues. Germline lookup yields CDR1 SGDLS and CDR2 YYNGEE. Written as DNA, the CDR3 is TGTGCCAGCAGCCCCAGGGTTGCAACTAATGAAAAACTGTTTTTT. Its protein product is CASSPRVATNEKLFF.

The rearrangement joins TRBV5-1 to TRBJ2-3; D might be TRBD1 (5 bases). Germline CDR1 reads SGHRS; CDR2 reads YFSETQ. CDR3 length: 19 amino acids. The germline V and J ends were trimmed by 2 bases and 4 bases, with 26 bases remaining between them. CDR3 region: CASSFPFPGSLRGSDTQYF. In nucleotides, the CDR3 is TGCGCCAGCAGCTTCCCTTTCCCAGGGTCCCTTCGTGGATCAGATACGCAGTATTTT.

This chain joins TRBV6-1 and TRBJ1-4; D may be TRBD1 (6 bases). The V gene's germline CDR1 is MNHNS and CDR2 SASEGT. V lost 2 bases and J lost 5, with 15 bases in between. The CDR3 contains 16 residues. This CDR3 is CASSELGGQPNEKLFF. The CDR3 DNA is TGTGCCAGCAGTGAATTAGGTGGACAGCCAAATGAAAAACTGTTTTTT.

V usage is TRBV30 and J usage is TRBJ2-3, with D perhaps assigned TRBD1 or TRBD2 (5 bases each). Germline loops: CDR1 GTSNPN, CDR2 SVGIG (reference sequence). The CDR3 length is 14 residues. Trimming removed 4 bases from V and 2 bases from J, with 13 bases in between. The CDR3 sequence: CAWNLRGDTDTQYF. The CDR3 nucleotides are TGTGCCTGGAACTTAAGGGGAGACACAGATACGCAGTATTTT. The whole variable domain, remainder taken from reference TRBV30 and TRBJ2-3, is SQTIHQWPATLVQPVGSPLSLECTVEGTSNPNLYWYRQAAGRGLQLLFYSVGIGQISSEVPQNLSASRPQDRQFILSSKKLLLSDSGFYLCAWNLRGDTDTQYFGPGTRLTVL.

The chain carries TRBV7-2 and TRBJ2-3; either TRBD1 or TRBD2 may supply D (5 bases each). Germline V gene lookup returns CDR1 SGHTA and CDR2 FQGNSA. The CDR3 extends over 13 amino acids. Trimming cost V 6 bases and J 3 bases, with 10 bases left between them. The CDR3 is CASRGDGTDTQYF. CDR3 bases: TGTGCCAGCAGGGGGGACGGGACAGATACGCAGTATTTT.

The chain links TRBV7-7 to TRBJ2-3, with D hard to call. Germline V gene data show CDR1 as SSHAT and CDR2 as FNYEAQ (reference sequence). The CDR3 covers 15 residues. V shed 4 bases and J shed 1 base, with 12 bases lying between them. Written as DNA, the CDR3 is TGTGCCAGCAGCTATGGAGTAGGAGGCACAGATACGCAGTATTTT. Translation gives CASSYGVGGTDTQYF.

The chain joins TRBV28 to TRBJ2-3, with TRBD2 matching over 8 bases. V lost 4 bases, J lost 6 bases, and 12 bases stayed unmatched. The CDR3 runs 16 residues. Germline CDR1 MDHEN, CDR2 SYDVKM. CDR3 sequence: CASSSPAASGWDTQYF. CDR3 DNA: TGTGCCAGCAGTTCGCCCGCGGCTAGCGGGTGGGATACGCAGTATTTT.

The genes are TRBV18 and TRBJ1-5; no clear D. Trimming pared 2 bases from V and 5 bases from J, leaving 13 bases between. Germline V gene data show CDR1 as KGHSH and CDR2 as LQKENI. The CDR3 runs to 15 residues. The CDR3 coding sequence is TGTGCCAGCTCACCAGCCTGGACGGGAGATCAGCCCCAGCATTTT. This encodes CASSPAWTGDQPQHF.

This chain links TRBV6-2 or TRBV6-3 with TRBJ2-1; D ambiguous. The ends were cut back, 5 bases at V and 5 bases at J, with 19 bases in the middle. Germline lookup yields CDR1 MNHEY and CDR2 SVGEGT. This CDR3 spans 16 amino acids. In nucleotides, the CDR3 is TGTGCCAGCAGTGACAACGGGCATGTTAGGAACAATGAGCAGTTCTTC. Amino acid sequence: CASSDNGHVRNNEQFF.

This clone showed up just a few times. The chain joins TRBV18 to TRBJ2-3, with D possibly being TRBD2 (6 bases). V lost 4 bases and J 3 bases, leaving 14 bases between the germline ends. Germline lookup yields CDR1 KGHSH and CDR2 LQKENI. The CDR3 spans 15 residues. The chain's CDR3 is CASSLGVSGTDTQYF. The DNA for the CDR3 is TGTGCCAGCTCACTGGGGGTGAGCGGGACAGATACGCAGTATTTT. The full variable domain, completed using reference TRBV18 and TRBJ2-3, is NAGVMQNPRHLVRRRGQEARLRCSPMKGHSHVYWYRQLPEEGLKFMVYLQKENIIDESGMPKERFSAEFPKEGPSILRIQQVVRGDSAAYFCASSLGVSGTDTQYFGPGTRLTVL.